This record concerns one T cell receptor beta chain sequence. Its cognate antigen is unknown. This sample is part of a study of type 1 regulatory T cells. Study as a whole: T-allo10 is an in vitro-generated, Tr1-enriched CD4 T cell product specific for alloantigen.

One entry per CDR3 protein results from TCRdb running MiXCR on the reads. The data contain about 68,000 distinct CDR3 sequences, around 57% of them singletons. The graft donor-derived T-allo10 cells reportedly recognize host alloantigens, are anergic, and suppress alloantigen-specifically. The receptor was isolated from a human donor in good health. Input material: cultured T cells, either the whole culture or a sorted T cell fraction (not recorded which). Subset in this sample: Tr1-enriched cell product generated in vitro against host alloantigens.

CDR3 residues: CASSRELRTGELFF. DNA for the CDR3: TGCGCCAGCAGTCGTGAGTTACGGACCGGGGAGCTGTTTTTT. V usage is TRBV10-2 and J usage is TRBJ2-2; the D is unclear. V lost 5 bases and J lost 5, with 12 bases in between. The V gene's germline CDR1 is WSHSY and CDR2 SAAADI. The CDR3 is made up of 14 amino acids.